This record covers a single T cell receptor beta chain. What it recognizes is unknown. Profiling relied on immunoSEQ multiplex PCR, and the TCRdb table lists in-frame clones only, not all of them. The sample has approximately 120,000 clones; approximately 87% are singletons. This entry belongs to a study of T cell responses to AZD1222 COVID-19 vaccine. Study-wide findings and caveats: Two AZD1222 doses significantly raised spike-specific TCR breadth and depth over controls.

The analysis combined second doses at about 4 or about 12 weeks. The CDR3 length is 13 residues. V shed 6 bases and J 4 bases; nucleotides not matched to a gene: 5. Per the germline V gene, CDR1 is MGHDK and CDR2 is SYGVNS. Sequences were derived from peripheral blood, sampled 28 days after the second AZD1222 dose. The chain couples TRBV25-1 to TRBJ1-2; 7 nucleotides line up with TRBD1. The sequence was collected from an adult who received the AZD1222 COVID-19 vaccine. The CDR3 spells CASSEPGGYGYTF. The CDR3 coding sequence is TGTGCCAGCAGCGAACCAGGGGGCTATGGCTACACCTTC.